One and the same sample provided the 9 T cell receptor beta chains below, sequenced in a study of T cell clonality in common variable immunodeficiency. Assay: immunoSEQ multiplex PCR; the TCRdb copy retains only in-frame clones and omits some. Sampling found approximately 40,000 clones, none seen once. The source material was peripheral blood mononuclear cells. These receptors were collected from a person aged 18-70 years in good health.

This clone was detected a few times. The read ends 3 residues shy of where the CDR3 ends; the end is completed using the germline J gene. The chain links TRBV19 to TRBJ1-2; 7 nucleotides align to TRBD1. The CDR3 loop spans 14 amino acids. The germline gives CDR1 LNHDA, CDR2 SQIVND (reference sequence). The CDR3: CASSIARGFNDYTF. CDR3 DNA (partial): TGTGCCAGTAGTATTGCCAGGGGGTTCAACGAC.

In this sample, this clone turned up many times. The CDR3 end falls 3 residues outside the read, so it is completed with the germline J gene. The genes are TRBV11-3 and TRBJ1-3, with 7 nucleotides matching TRBD1. CDR1 and CDR2 from the germline V gene are SGHNT and YENEEA. The CDR3 is 13 residues long. CDR3 in amino acids: CASSPGQQNIIYF. CDR3 DNA (partial): TGTGCCAGCAGCCCGGGACAGCAGAATATC.

At least ten counts were recorded for this clone. The CDR3 extends 3 residues past the end of the read, so its final part is completed from the germline J gene. The chain combines TRBV19 with TRBJ2-2, with unresolved D. V was cut by 7 bases and J by 6 bases, with 9 bases left in between. CDR1 is LNHDA and CDR2 is SQIVND in the germline V gene (reference sequence). CDR3 size: 12 residues. The CDR3 loop reads CASKLIPGELFF. The CDR3 DNA, read in part, is TGTGCCAGTAAACTAATTCCCGGGGAG. Using reference TRBV19 and TRBJ2-2 for the parts outside the CDR3, the full variable domain is DGGITQSPKYLFRKEGQNVTLSCEQNLNHDAMYWYRQDPGQGLRLIYYSQIVNDFQKGDIAEGYSVSREKKESFPLTVTSAQKNPTAFYLCASKLIPGELFFGEGSRLTVL.

There are a few counts of this clone. The CDR3 extends 3 residues past the end of the read, so its final part is completed from the germline J gene. The genes are TRBV5-5 and TRBJ1-6; D might be TRBD1 (6 bases). Between the trimmed V and J ends, which lost 1 base and 9 bases, there was a span of 14 bases. CDR1 SGHKS and CDR2 YYEKEE come from the germline V gene (reference sequence). The CDR3 totals 15 residues. This CDR3 reads CASSLPAGVSSPLHF. Incomplete CDR3 DNA: TGTGCCAGCAGCTTGCCTGCAGGGGTTTCTTCACCC.

At least ten counts were recorded for this clone. With the read ending 3 residues before the CDR3 end, the germline J gene is used to fill in that end. The rearrangement links TRBV30 to TRBJ1-6; D is possibly TRBD1 (6 bases). Germline CDR1 reads GTSNPN; CDR2 reads SVGIG (reference sequence). The V end was cut by 5 bases, the J end by 5 bases, with 16 bases between. This CDR3 contains 15 residues. The CDR3 loop is CAWGPGGTNNSPLHF. The CDR3 bases that were read are TGTGCCTGGGGTCCCGGGGGGACAAATAATTCACCC.

This clone occurred many times. The sequenced CDR3 bases are TGTGCCAGCAGCTCCGGGACTAGCACAGATACG. Translated, it gives CASSSGTSTDT. The whole CDR3 is CASSSGTSTDTQYF. V and J are TRBV7-3 and TRBJ2-3; possibly TRBD2 for D (6 bases). The sequence runs out 3 residues before the end of the CDR3; the remainder is reconstructed from the germline J gene. This CDR3 contains 14 residues. The V gene lost 4 bases and the J gene lost 0 bases, with 8 bases spanning the gap. Germline V gene sequence: CDR1 SGHTA, CDR2 FQGTGA.

This clone was detected ten times or more. The read ends 3 residues before the CDR3 terminus; that terminus is restored from the germline J gene. J is TRBJ2-1 and V is TRBV4-2, with 14 bases lining up with TRBD2. The V gene's germline CDR1 is LGHNA and CDR2 YNFKEQ. This CDR3 spans 15 amino acids. V trimming: 4 bases; J trimming: 7 bases; junction bases outside the gene matches: 3. The sequenced part of the CDR3 DNA is TGTGCCAGCAGCCGGGGACTAGCGGGAGAAAATGAG. This encodes CASSRGLAGENE. The full CDR3 protein reads CASSRGLAGENEQFF.

This clone came up many times. The read finishes 3 residues shy of the CDR3 end, and the germline J gene is used to complete it. J is TRBJ1-3 and V is TRBV5-4; D gene unclear. The CDR3 consists of 14 residues. The V and J ends lost 0 bases and 3 bases respectively, with 7 bases between them. CDR1 is SGHNT, CDR2 YYREEE, per germline (reference sequence). CDR3: CASSLAGSGNTIYF. CDR3 bases read: TGTGCCAGCAGCTTGGCGGGGAGTGGAAACACC.

This clone was seen at least ten times. The read ends 3 residues before the CDR3 terminus; that terminus is restored from the germline J gene. The chain combines TRBV2 with TRBJ2-7; 10 nucleotides agree with TRBD2. The CDR3 extends over 16 amino acids. The V gene's germline CDR1 is SNHLY and CDR2 FYNNEI. V shed 6 bases and J 2 bases; nucleotides not matched to a gene: 10. The sequenced part of the CDR3 DNA is TGTGCCAGCAGCGGACTTACTAGCGGGGCTACCTACGAG. It codes for CASSGLTSGATYE. The CDR3 as a whole reads CASSGLTSGATYEQYF.